This T cell receptor beta chain was retrieved from a study of beta chain features in type 1 diabetes (dated by TCRdb to between 2018 and 2020). Describing the broader study: Mean age, gender distribution, total cell number and subset yield were not different between patients and healthy donors. A total of roughly 100 million sorted cells were examined across all samples, and RNA yield correlated strongly with the number of cells per subset. In the study, TCRB repertoires of sorted circulating CD4+ T cell subsets from recently diagnosed type 1 diabetes patients were compared with those of matched healthy donors. Whereas all 30 or so donors provided naive and central memory subsets, regulatory and stem cell-like memory subsets were isolated from just 8 patients and about 8 healthy donors. Broad study findings and their caveats: PCR might favor shorter templates, but patient and control samples were amplified and corrected together, so any skew would affect both groups equally. Because small numbers of individuals were included in the HLA sub-analyses, any influence of HLA type on TCRB rearrangement was left unresolved. In all four CD4+ subsets, TCRB CDR3 length was moderately but significantly shorter in type 1 diabetes patients. Naive, central memory and regulatory TCRB repertoires appeared to be more similar among patients than among healthy donors. Fewer insertions and more nucleotide deletions at VDJ recombination sites were observed in patients with type 1 diabetes, implying thymic rearrangement abnormalities. Because cDNA was sequenced instead of genomic DNA, activated cells with high expression could be over-represented, although the groups did not differ in activation or CD3 levels.

Each donor gave one peripheral blood draw, averaging around 0.11 L, which was collected into heparinised tubes. Naive, central memory, regulatory and stem cell-like memory CD4+ T cells were sorted on a BD FACSAria II using a panel including CD45RO, CCR7, CD25, CD127, CD95 and CD27. All sorted populations exceeded 95% purity. PBMCs were isolated immediately by Lymphoprep density gradient centrifugation and stained directly without culture. So that batch effects would be minimized, each experiment stained and sorted samples in pairs, pairing one healthy donor with one patient. The entire isolated RNA was reverse transcribed using the High Capacity cDNA Reverse Transcription Kit, and thus expressed TCRB transcripts were sequenced. Deep immunoSEQ sequencing was applied to naive, central memory and regulatory T cell samples, giving an average of roughly 3.3 million total reads per sample. After sorted cells were lysed in RLT buffer, RNA was extracted with DNase-treated RNeasy Micro or Mini kits, with the choice depending on cell number. Each cell subset was processed separately to prevent cross-contamination, with patient and healthy donor samples processed together. Using the immunoSEQ multiplex PCR, TCRB sequences were amplified from cDNA into 87-bp fragments spanning the CDR3 region. The amplicons were sequenced using the Illumina HiSeq platform. The original pipeline was this. Synthetic template baselines were used to correct PCR bias computationally, reads within Hamming distance 2 were collapsed, and singletons that could not be merged were discarded. Reads were aligned to IMGT to assign V, D and J genes, CDR3 length, and insertions or deletions at six rearrangement sites. Within each subset, clonotype counts were normalized to sorted cell number, and only after that were true diversity and Gini coefficients computed with the tcR R package. The overlap coefficient, calculated on TCRB nucleotide sequences, was used to quantify repertoire sharing. Out-of-frame TCRB sequences from naive cells were analyzed as a proxy for the pre-selection repertoire. In its TCRdb copy, this immuneACCESS table keeps in-frame sequences only and misses some clones. Where compared with another copy, unresolved V genes explain less than half of these, and the others have no known cause. That table furnishes V, J and clone size, whereas the DNA furnished D and trimming. This sample gives approximately 330,000 clones in total; approximately 9.9% of them show up just once. The leading ten clones occupy roughly 0.016% of the sample.

This clone came up a few times. Its antigen has not been determined. No quality values exist for individual bases; no much larger clone is one base distant. This receptor was identified in a woman in her thirties in good health. Sequenced input: naive CD4+ T cells from blood. Explained via the paper, the cell subset or site label denotes: true naive CD4+ T cells.

The DNA sequence is as follows: TGTGCCAGCAGCGTAGCTGGGACTAGCGGGAGAACTGAGCAGTTCTTC. Translated, it gives CASSVAGTSGRTEQFF. The chain links TRBV9 with TRBJ2-1, and TRBD2 matches 14 of the central bases. According to the germline V gene, CDR1 reads SGDLS and CDR2 reads YYNGEE. The germline V and J ends show losses of 0 bases and 9 bases respectively, and no gene match explains 5 bases of the junction. The CDR3 runs 16 amino acids, cysteine and phenylalanine included. The kept DNA is CDR3 alone, 48 bases in frame from the first base.